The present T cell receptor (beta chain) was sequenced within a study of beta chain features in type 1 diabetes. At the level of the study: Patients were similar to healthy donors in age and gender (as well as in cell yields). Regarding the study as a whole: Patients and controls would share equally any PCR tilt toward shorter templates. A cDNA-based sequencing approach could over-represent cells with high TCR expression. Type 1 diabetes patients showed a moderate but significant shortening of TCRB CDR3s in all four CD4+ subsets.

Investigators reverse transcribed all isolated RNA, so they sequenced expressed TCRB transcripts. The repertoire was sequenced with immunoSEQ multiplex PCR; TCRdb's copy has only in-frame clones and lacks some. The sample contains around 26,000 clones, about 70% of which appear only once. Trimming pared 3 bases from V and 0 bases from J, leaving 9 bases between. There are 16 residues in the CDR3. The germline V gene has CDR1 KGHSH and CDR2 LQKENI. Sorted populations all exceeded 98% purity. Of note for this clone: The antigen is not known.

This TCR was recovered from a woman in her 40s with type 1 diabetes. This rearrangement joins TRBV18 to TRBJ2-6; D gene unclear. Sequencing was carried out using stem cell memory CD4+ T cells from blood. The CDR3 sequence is CASSPAYYSGANVLTF. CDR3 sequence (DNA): TGTGCCAGCTCACCCGCCTACTACTCTGGGGCCAACGTCCTGACTTTC.